This TCR beta chain was documented in a study of chemoradiotherapy in HPV16-positive cancers. Using immunoSEQ multiplex PCR, the repertoire was profiled, and TCRdb retains in-frame clones only, with some absent. The sample shows 4,500 to 5,000 clones, approximately 90% of them seen only once. Repeated repertoire sampling spanned the course of chemoradiotherapy. This CDR3 has 15 residues. Germline V lookup: CDR1 PRHDT, CDR2 FYEKMQ (reference sequence). V lost 3 bases to trimming and J lost 3 bases, with 15 bases between them. The receptor was derived from a human donor with HPV-associated anogenital cancer. V is TRBV13 and J is TRBJ2-7; D unresolved. The sequencing here drew on tumor tissue, taken from a patient who underwent chemoradiotherapy. CDR3 bases: TGTGCCAGCAGCTTGGGCCCGGCCGGAAACTACGAGCAGTACTTC. Translated: CASSLGPAGNYEQYF.